Listed below are T cell receptor beta chains from one sample, sequenced in a study of control samples from healthy donors and cancer patients. Data came from immunoSEQ multiplex PCR; TCRdb stores just in-frame clones and leaves some out. This sample has approximately 80,000 clones, with 88% found just once. Sequenced sample: blood. The receptors derive from a woman aged 45-65 years in good health. CDR3s include the opening cysteine and the closing phenylalanine or tryptophan. D genes are given only for firm matches. Clone size appears in some rows only: once, few, many, or a class for an expanded clone.

V gene: TRBV12-3/TRBV12-4
CDR3 length: 13
D gene: -
J gene: TRBJ2-1
clone size: -
CDR3 DNA: TGTGCCAGCAGTTCGAAGCTTCCCAATGAGCAGTTCTTC
CDR3 protein: CASSSKLPNEQFF

V gene: TRBV5-1
CDR3 length: 13
D gene: TRBD1
J gene: TRBJ2-1
clone size: -
CDR3 DNA: TGCGCCAGCAGCAGAGGGGGCTTCAATGAGCAGTTCTTC
CDR3 protein: CASSRGGFNEQFF

V gene: TRBV7-2
CDR3 length: 16
D gene: -
J gene: TRBJ1-4
clone size: once
CDR3 DNA: TGTGCCAGCAGCCCCCGGGGGAGGACAACTAATGAAAAACTGTTTTTT
CDR3 protein: CASSPRGRTTNEKLFF

V gene: TRBV18
CDR3 length: 15
D gene: -
J gene: TRBJ1-6
clone size: -
CDR3 DNA: TGTGCCAGCTCACCACCAGGCAGGGACTATTCACCCCTCCACTTT
CDR3 protein: CASSPPGRDYSPLHF

V gene: TRBV19
CDR3 length: 13
D gene: -
J gene: TRBJ1-5
clone size: few
CDR3 DNA: TGTGCCAGTAGTTCAAGGGAGAATCAGCCCCAGCATTTT
CDR3 protein: CASSSRENQPQHF

V gene: TRBV6-1
CDR3 length: 17
D gene: TRBD2
J gene: TRBJ2-7
clone size: -
CDR3 DNA: TGTGCCAGCAGTGATATAAGTGGACTAGCGGGTGTAGGGGAGCAGTACTTC
CDR3 protein: CASSDISGLAGVGEQYF

V gene: TRBV5-1
CDR3 length: 14
D gene: -
J gene: TRBJ2-7
clone size: few
CDR3 DNA: TGCGCCAGCAGCCCACGACAGGCCGCCTACGAGCAGTACTTC
CDR3 protein: CASSPRQAAYEQYF

V gene: TRBV7-2
CDR3 length: 14
D gene: TRBD1
J gene: TRBJ1-1
clone size: few
CDR3 DNA: TGTGCCAGCAGCCTGGACAGGGGGACGACTGAAGCTTTCTTT
CDR3 protein: CASSLDRGTTEAFF

V gene: TRBV28
CDR3 length: 15
D gene: TRBD1
J gene: TRBJ1-5
clone size: many
CDR3 DNA: TGTGCCAGCAGTTTAGGACAGGGTTTCAGGCAGCCCCAGCATTTT
CDR3 protein: CASSLGQGFRQPQHF

V gene: TRBV6-1
CDR3 length: 13
D gene: -
J gene: TRBJ1-2
clone size: -
CDR3 DNA: TGTGCCAGCAGTGATCCAGGGGAGTCTCTAGACACCTTC
CDR3 protein: CASSDPGESLDTF

V gene: TRBV5-1
CDR3 length: 14
D gene: -
J gene: TRBJ2-4
clone size: -
CDR3 DNA: TGCGCCAGCAGCCCGACATTACGGCGGGACATTCAGTACTTC
CDR3 protein: CASSPTLRRDIQYF

V gene: TRBV2
CDR3 length: 14
D gene: TRBD1
J gene: TRBJ2-7
clone size: -
CDR3 DNA: TGTGCCAGCGACTCCCAGGACAGGGCGGACGAGCAGTACTTC
CDR3 protein: CASDSQDRADEQYF

V gene: TRBV2
CDR3 length: 16
D gene: TRBD2
J gene: TRBJ2-3
clone size: -
CDR3 DNA: TGTGCCAGCAGTAATCCAGCGGGGGGGCCCCCAGATACGCAGTATTTT
CDR3 protein: CASSNPAGGPPDTQYF

V gene: TRBV9
CDR3 length: 16
D gene: TRBD2
J gene: TRBJ2-7
clone size: -
CDR3 DNA: TGTGCCAGCAGCGTAGGTCGCGGGGGGGCACTGTACGAGCAGTACTTC
CDR3 protein: CASSVGRGGALYEQYF

V gene: TRBV4-2
CDR3 length: 14
D gene: -
J gene: TRBJ1-4
clone size: -
CDR3 DNA: TGTGCCAGCAGCCAAGCACAGGGAAATGAAAAACTGTTTTTT
CDR3 protein: CASSQAQGNEKLFF

V gene: TRBV18
CDR3 length: 13
D gene: TRBD1
J gene: TRBJ1-3
clone size: -
CDR3 DNA: TGTGCCAGCCAGACAGGGGAAGCGAACACCATATATTTT
CDR3 protein: CASQTGEANTIYF

V gene: TRBV24-1
CDR3 length: 16
D gene: -
J gene: TRBJ2-1
clone size: -
CDR3 DNA: TGTGCCACCAGTGTTCTTGGGCAGGGGAGGTACAATGAGCAGTTCTTC
CDR3 protein: CATSVLGQGRYNEQFF

V gene: TRBV28
CDR3 length: 17
D gene: -
J gene: TRBJ1-4
clone size: -
CDR3 DNA: TGTGCCAGCAGTACCCCGAAGCCGGCAGGGGTCGGTGAAAAACTGTTTTTT
CDR3 protein: CASSTPKPAGVGEKLFF

V gene: TRBV6-5
CDR3 length: 14
D gene: -
J gene: TRBJ1-6
clone size: -
CDR3 DNA: TGTGCCACCTGGGATTTTCGTCGAGGATCACCCCTCCACTTT
CDR3 protein: CATWDFRRGSPLHF

V gene: TRBV11-2
CDR3 length: 13
D gene: -
J gene: TRBJ1-1
clone size: -
CDR3 DNA: TGTGCCAGCAGCTTTGAGGTCAACACTGAAGCTTTCTTT
CDR3 protein: CASSFEVNTEAFF

V gene: TRBV2
CDR3 length: 12
D gene: -
J gene: TRBJ2-1
clone size: -
CDR3 DNA: TGTGCCAGCAGTAGGGTACGCAATGAGCAGTTCTTC
CDR3 protein: CASSRVRNEQFF

V gene: TRBV2
CDR3 length: 13
D gene: TRBD1
J gene: TRBJ2-3
clone size: -
CDR3 DNA: TGTGCCAGCAGTCTGACAGGGGCAGATACGCAGTATTTT
CDR3 protein: CASSLTGADTQYF

V gene: TRBV27
CDR3 length: 16
D gene: TRBD1
J gene: TRBJ2-7
clone size: -
CDR3 DNA: TGTGCCAGCAGTCGGAACAGGGGACACGGATACAACGAGCAGTACTTC
CDR3 protein: CASSRNRGHGYNEQYF

V gene: TRBV12-3/TRBV12-4
CDR3 length: 13
D gene: -
J gene: TRBJ2-1
clone size: -
CDR3 DNA: TGTGCCAGCAGTTTATTTCGGGGCAATGAGCAGTTCTTC
CDR3 protein: CASSLFRGNEQFF

V gene: TRBV19
CDR3 length: 12
D gene: TRBD1
J gene: TRBJ2-1
clone size: -
CDR3 DNA: TGTGCCACGGGACAGGGGGTCCTTGAGCAGTTCTTC
CDR3 protein: CATGQGVLEQFF

V gene: TRBV11-3
CDR3 length: 12
D gene: TRBD2
J gene: TRBJ2-7
clone size: few
CDR3 DNA: TGTGCCAGCAGCATAGCCGGGGGGGAGCAGTACTTC
CDR3 protein: CASSIAGGEQYF

V gene: TRBV5-3
CDR3 length: 11
D gene: -
J gene: TRBJ1-1
clone size: -
CDR3 DNA: TGTGCCAGAAGCTTTAACACTGAAGCTTTCTTT
CDR3 protein: CARSFNTEAFF

V gene: TRBV25-1
CDR3 length: 16
D gene: -
J gene: TRBJ1-4
clone size: -
CDR3 DNA: TGTGCCAGCAGTGAAGCGAGGGGGACAACTAATGAAAAACTGTTTTTT
CDR3 protein: CASSEARGTTNEKLFF

V gene: TRBV20-1
CDR3 length: 11
D gene: -
J gene: TRBJ2-1
clone size: -
CDR3 DNA: TGCAGTGCTAGAGAATACAATGAGCAGTTCTTC
CDR3 protein: CSAREYNEQFF

V gene: TRBV5-4
CDR3 length: 16
D gene: -
J gene: TRBJ2-3
clone size: few
CDR3 DNA: TGTGCCAGCAGCGGGGCGGGGGCCGCGGGGGCAGATACGCAGTATTTT
CDR3 protein: CASSGAGAAGADTQYF

V gene: TRBV7-9
CDR3 length: 14
D gene: -
J gene: TRBJ2-1
clone size: -
CDR3 DNA: TGTGCCAGCAGCTTAGGCTTGAGTGACAATGAGCAGTTCTTC
CDR3 protein: CASSLGLSDNEQFF

V gene: TRBV2
CDR3 length: 15
D gene: TRBD1
J gene: TRBJ2-3
clone size: once
CDR3 DNA: TGTGCCGGGGATCCAGGGACAGACTTTCCGGATACGCAGTATTTT
CDR3 protein: CAGDPGTDFPDTQYF

V gene: TRBV4-1
CDR3 length: 13
D gene: -
J gene: TRBJ2-3
clone size: -
CDR3 DNA: TGCGCCAGCAGCCAAGAACGTCGCGATACGCAGTATTTT
CDR3 protein: CASSQERRDTQYF

V gene: TRBV18
CDR3 length: 14
D gene: TRBD1
J gene: TRBJ1-2
clone size: -
CDR3 DNA: TGTGCCAGCTCACCGCGGACAGGGAACTATGGCTACACCTTC
CDR3 protein: CASSPRTGNYGYTF

V gene: TRBV25-1
CDR3 length: 15
D gene: -
J gene: TRBJ2-4
clone size: -
CDR3 DNA: TGTGCCAGCAGTACCCTCCAGGAACGTAAAAACATTCAGTACTTC
CDR3 protein: CASSTLQERKNIQYF

V gene: TRBV6-1
CDR3 length: 16
D gene: -
J gene: TRBJ2-6
clone size: -
CDR3 DNA: TGTGCCAGCAGTGTTCAGGGAGGAGGTGGGGCCAACGTCCTGACTTTC
CDR3 protein: CASSVQGGGGANVLTF

V gene: TRBV5-6
CDR3 length: 14
D gene: -
J gene: TRBJ1-1
clone size: -
CDR3 DNA: TGTGCCAGCAGCTTCGCCTGGAGGGACACTGAAGCTTTCTTT
CDR3 protein: CASSFAWRDTEAFF

V gene: TRBV7-9
CDR3 length: 17
D gene: TRBD2
J gene: TRBJ2-3
clone size: -
CDR3 DNA: TGTGCCAGCAGCTTAGCTGGCGGGGGGGGCAAATCAGATACGCAGTATTTT
CDR3 protein: CASSLAGGGGKSDTQYF

V gene: TRBV5-1
CDR3 length: 18
D gene: TRBD2
J gene: TRBJ2-1
clone size: -
CDR3 DNA: TGCGCCAGTTCTTTGACTAGCCGGACTCTCAGCTCCTACAATGAGCAGTTCTTC
CDR3 protein: CASSLTSRTLSSYNEQFF

V gene: TRBV5-1
CDR3 length: 17
D gene: -
J gene: TRBJ2-1
clone size: once
CDR3 DNA: TGCGCCAGCAGCCTAGGATGGACGGCAGGAAAGAACAATGAGCAGTTCTTC
CDR3 protein: CASSLGWTAGKNNEQFF

V gene: TRBV27
CDR3 length: 13
D gene: TRBD1
J gene: TRBJ1-1
clone size: -
CDR3 DNA: TGTGCCAGCAGTTATTTGGGACAGGCCCAAGCTTTCTTT
CDR3 protein: CASSYLGQAQAFF

V gene: TRBV5-4
CDR3 length: 13
D gene: TRBD1
J gene: TRBJ1-2
clone size: once
CDR3 DNA: TGTGCCAGCAGCCGGACAGGGGCTAGGGGCTACACCTTC
CDR3 protein: CASSRTGARGYTF

V gene: TRBV3-1/TRBV3-2
CDR3 length: 13
D gene: TRBD2
J gene: TRBJ2-3
clone size: once
CDR3 DNA: TGTGCCAGCAGCAATGGGGGGGTAGATACGCAGTATTTT
CDR3 protein: CASSNGGVDTQYF

V gene: TRBV7-9
CDR3 length: 14
D gene: -
J gene: TRBJ2-1
clone size: -
CDR3 DNA: TGTGCCGGCTCCCGGGACAATCCACAAATGGAGCAGTTCTTC
CDR3 protein: CAGSRDNPQMEQFF

V gene: TRBV12-5
CDR3 length: 13
D gene: -
J gene: TRBJ1-2
clone size: -
CDR3 DNA: TGTGCTAGTGGTTTGGTCCTTCAAAGTGGCTACACCTTC
CDR3 protein: CASGLVLQSGYTF

V gene: TRBV27
CDR3 length: 13
D gene: -
J gene: TRBJ1-1
clone size: -
CDR3 DNA: TGTGCCAGCAGTTTGTCCGGTAGCGGTGAAGCTTTCTTT
CDR3 protein: CASSLSGSGEAFF

V gene: TRBV5-1
CDR3 length: 15
D gene: -
J gene: TRBJ1-1
clone size: -
CDR3 DNA: TGCGCCAGCAGCTTGGAAAGAGGGGATTACACTGAAGCTTTCTTT
CDR3 protein: CASSLERGDYTEAFF

V gene: TRBV18
CDR3 length: 15
D gene: -
J gene: TRBJ1-2
clone size: -
CDR3 DNA: TGTGCCAGCTCACCAAATACCAGGTCTAACTATGGCTACACCTTC
CDR3 protein: CASSPNTRSNYGYTF

V gene: TRBV29-1
CDR3 length: 11
D gene: -
J gene: TRBJ1-1
clone size: -
CDR3 DNA: TGCAGCGGGGGAGTGGGAACTGAAGCTTTCTTT
CDR3 protein: CSGGVGTEAFF

V gene: TRBV9
CDR3 length: 15
D gene: TRBD2
J gene: TRBJ2-1
clone size: -
CDR3 DNA: TGTGCCAGCAGCGTAGGACTAGCGGGGTACAATGAGCAGTTCTTC
CDR3 protein: CASSVGLAGYNEQFF

V gene: TRBV6-1
CDR3 length: 12
D gene: -
J gene: TRBJ1-5
clone size: -
CDR3 DNA: TGTGCCAGCAGTGAAGGGGTCCAGCCCCAGCATTTT
CDR3 protein: CASSEGVQPQHF

V gene: TRBV4-1
CDR3 length: 13
D gene: -
J gene: TRBJ1-5
clone size: -
CDR3 DNA: TGCGCCAGCAGCCAAGAGACTTGGACAGCGAAAGATTTT
CDR3 protein: CASSQETWTAKDF

V gene: TRBV7-9
CDR3 length: 11
D gene: TRBD1
J gene: TRBJ2-7
clone size: -
CDR3 DNA: TGTGCCAGCACCTCACAGGGGGAACAGTACTTC
CDR3 protein: CASTSQGEQYF

V gene: TRBV3-1/TRBV3-2
CDR3 length: 15
D gene: TRBD1
J gene: TRBJ2-1
clone size: few
CDR3 DNA: TGTGCCAGCAGTCCTGACAGGGGAACCTACAATGAGCAGTTCTTC
CDR3 protein: CASSPDRGTYNEQFF

V gene: TRBV2
CDR3 length: 12
D gene: -
J gene: TRBJ1-5
clone size: -
CDR3 DNA: TGTGCCAGCAGTATCGACAAGGGGGCCCAGCATTTT
CDR3 protein: CASSIDKGAQHF

V gene: TRBV20-1
CDR3 length: 11
D gene: -
J gene: TRBJ2-7
clone size: -
CDR3 DNA: TGCAGTGCTCCACAGGGTGCCGAGCAGTACTTC
CDR3 protein: CSAPQGAEQYF

V gene: TRBV7-2
CDR3 length: 15
D gene: -
J gene: TRBJ1-2
clone size: once
CDR3 DNA: TGTGCCAGCAGCTTAATGGGGGGAGCTAACTATGGCTACACCTTC
CDR3 protein: CASSLMGGANYGYTF

V gene: TRBV3-1/TRBV3-2
CDR3 length: 13
D gene: -
J gene: TRBJ2-7
clone size: -
CDR3 DNA: TGTGCCAGCAGCCAAGTAGGTTCCTACGAGCAGTACTTC
CDR3 protein: CASSQVGSYEQYF